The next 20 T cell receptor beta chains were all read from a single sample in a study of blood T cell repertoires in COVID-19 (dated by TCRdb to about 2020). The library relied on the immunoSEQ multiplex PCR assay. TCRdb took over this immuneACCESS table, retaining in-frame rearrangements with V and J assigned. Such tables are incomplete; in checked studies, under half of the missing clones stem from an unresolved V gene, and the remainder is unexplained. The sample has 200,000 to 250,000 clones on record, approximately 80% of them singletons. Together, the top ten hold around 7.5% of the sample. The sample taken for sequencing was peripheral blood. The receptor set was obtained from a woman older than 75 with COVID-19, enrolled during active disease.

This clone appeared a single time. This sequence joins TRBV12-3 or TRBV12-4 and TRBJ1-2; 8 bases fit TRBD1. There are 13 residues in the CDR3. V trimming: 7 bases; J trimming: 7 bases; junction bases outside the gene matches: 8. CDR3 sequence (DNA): TGTGCCAGCACCCGGGACAGGAGGGGTGGCTACACCTTC. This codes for CASTRDRRGGYTF.

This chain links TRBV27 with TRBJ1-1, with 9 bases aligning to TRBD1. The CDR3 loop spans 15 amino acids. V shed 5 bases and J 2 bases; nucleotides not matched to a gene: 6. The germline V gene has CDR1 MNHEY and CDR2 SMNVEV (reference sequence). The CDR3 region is CASSTRDRDNTEAFF. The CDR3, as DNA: TGTGCCAGCAGTACCCGGGACAGGGATAACACTGAAGCTTTCTTT.

The CDR3 region is CASSSIAGVAGELFF. In DNA form, the CDR3 reads TGTGCCAGTAGTTCAATAGCGGGAGTCGCCGGGGAGCTGTTTTTT. The chain uses TRBV19 and TRBJ2-2; 9 bases are shared with TRBD2. The CDR3 is made up of 15 amino acids. Germline CDR1 is LNHDA and CDR2 is SQIVND (reference sequence). The ends lost 5 bases at V and 6 bases at J; junction bases unmatched: 7. The full variable domain, in which reference TRBV19 and TRBJ2-2 provide the parts outside the CDR3, is DGGITQSPKYLFRKEGQNVTLSCEQNLNHDAMYWYRQDPGQGLRLIYYSQIVNDFQKGDIAEGYSVSREKKESFPLTVTSAQKNPTAFYLCASSSIAGVAGELFFGEGSRLTVL.

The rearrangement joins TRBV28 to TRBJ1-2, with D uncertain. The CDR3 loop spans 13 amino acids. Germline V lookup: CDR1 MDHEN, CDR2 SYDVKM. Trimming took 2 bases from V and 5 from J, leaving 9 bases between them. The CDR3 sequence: CASSLLADYGYTF. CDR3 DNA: TGTGCCAGCAGTTTACTGGCCGATTATGGCTACACCTTC.

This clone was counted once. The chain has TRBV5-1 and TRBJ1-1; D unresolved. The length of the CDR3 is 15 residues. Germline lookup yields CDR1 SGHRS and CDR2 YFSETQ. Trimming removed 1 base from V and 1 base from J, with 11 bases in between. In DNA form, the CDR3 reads TGCGCCAGCAGCTTGTATCACAGTGGGAACACTGAAGCTTTCTTT. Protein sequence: CASSLYHSGNTEAFF.

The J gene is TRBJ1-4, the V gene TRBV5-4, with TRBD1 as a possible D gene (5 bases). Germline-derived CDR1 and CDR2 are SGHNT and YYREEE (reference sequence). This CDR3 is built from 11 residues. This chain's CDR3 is CAAGTGEKLFF. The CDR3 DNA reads TGTGCGGCAGGGACTGGTGAAAAACTGTTTTTT.

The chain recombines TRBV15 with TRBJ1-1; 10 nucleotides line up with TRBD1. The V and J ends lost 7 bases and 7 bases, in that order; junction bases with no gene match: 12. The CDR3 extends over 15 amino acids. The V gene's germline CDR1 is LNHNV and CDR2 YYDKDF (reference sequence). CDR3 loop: CATIRRDRGLSEAFF. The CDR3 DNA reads TGTGCCACCATAAGGAGGGACAGGGGACTGAGTGAAGCTTTCTTT. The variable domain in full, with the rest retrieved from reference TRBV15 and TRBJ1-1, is DAMVIQNPRYQVTQFGKPVTLSCSQTLNHNVMYWYQQKSSQAPKLLFHYYDKDFNNEADTPDNFQSRRPNTSFCFLDIRSPGLGDTAMYLCATIRRDRGLSEAFFGQGTRLTVV.

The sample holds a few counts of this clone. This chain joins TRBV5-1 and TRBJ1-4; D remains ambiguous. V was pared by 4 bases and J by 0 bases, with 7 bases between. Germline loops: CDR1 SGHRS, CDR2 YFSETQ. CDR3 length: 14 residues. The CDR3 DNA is TGCGCCAGCAGCAACAGTGCAACTAATGAAAAACTGTTTTTT. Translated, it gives CASSNSATNEKLFF.

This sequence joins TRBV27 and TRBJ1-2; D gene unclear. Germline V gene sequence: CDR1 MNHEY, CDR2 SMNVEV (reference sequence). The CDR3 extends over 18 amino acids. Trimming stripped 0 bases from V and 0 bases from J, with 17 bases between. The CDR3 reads CASSLSIGRADSNYGYTF. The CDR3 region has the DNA TGTGCCAGCAGTTTATCGATTGGGCGGGCAGATTCTAACTATGGCTACACCTTC.

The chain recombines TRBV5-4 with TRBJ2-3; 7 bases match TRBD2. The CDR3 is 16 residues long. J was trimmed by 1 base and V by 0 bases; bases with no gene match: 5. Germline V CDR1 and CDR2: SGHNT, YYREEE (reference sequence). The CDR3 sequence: CASSLVGGSGTDTQYF. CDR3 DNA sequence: TGTGCCAGCAGCTTGGTGGGCGGGAGTGGCACAGATACGCAGTATTTT.

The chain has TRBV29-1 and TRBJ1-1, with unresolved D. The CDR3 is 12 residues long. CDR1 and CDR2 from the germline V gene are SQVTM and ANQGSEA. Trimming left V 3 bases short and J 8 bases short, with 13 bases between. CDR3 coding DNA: TGCAGCGTTGATGGAGGCTGGGAGGAAGCTTTCTTT. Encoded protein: CSVDGGWEEAFF. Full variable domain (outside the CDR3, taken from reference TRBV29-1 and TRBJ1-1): SAVISQKPSRDICQRGTSLTIQCQVDSQVTMMFWYRQQPGQSLTLIATANQGSEATYESGFVIDKFPISRPNLTFSTLTVSNMSPEDSSIYLCSVDGGWEEAFFGQGTRLTVV.

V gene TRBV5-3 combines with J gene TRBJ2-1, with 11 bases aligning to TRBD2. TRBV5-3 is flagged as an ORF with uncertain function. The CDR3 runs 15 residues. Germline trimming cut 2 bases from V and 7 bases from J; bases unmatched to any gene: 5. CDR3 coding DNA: TGTGCCAGAAGCTTTAGCGGGGGGGCCGGGAATGAGCAGTTCTTC. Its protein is CARSFSGGAGNEQFF.

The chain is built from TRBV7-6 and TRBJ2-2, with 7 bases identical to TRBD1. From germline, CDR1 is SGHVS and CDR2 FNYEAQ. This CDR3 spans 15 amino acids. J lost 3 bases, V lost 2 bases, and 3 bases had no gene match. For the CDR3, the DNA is TGTGCCAGCAGCTTACTCCAGGGGGACACCGGGGAGCTGTTTTTT. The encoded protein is CASSLLQGDTGELFF.

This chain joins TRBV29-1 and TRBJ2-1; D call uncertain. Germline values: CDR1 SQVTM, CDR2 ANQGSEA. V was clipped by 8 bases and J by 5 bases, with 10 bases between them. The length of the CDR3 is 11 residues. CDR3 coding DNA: TGCAGCTCTACTTTAAACAATGAGCAGTTCTTC. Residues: CSSTLNNEQFF.

The CDR3, as DNA: TGTGCCAGCAGGATTGCACAGGGGATTGGCACTGAAGCTTTCTTT. Translated: CASRIAQGIGTEAFF. The rearrangement links TRBV2 to TRBJ1-1; 7 bases are a match to TRBD1. Germline CDR1 is SNHLY and CDR2 is FYNNEI. Unmatched junction bases numbered 11, after V lost 6 bases and J lost 4 bases. The CDR3 is 15 amino acids.

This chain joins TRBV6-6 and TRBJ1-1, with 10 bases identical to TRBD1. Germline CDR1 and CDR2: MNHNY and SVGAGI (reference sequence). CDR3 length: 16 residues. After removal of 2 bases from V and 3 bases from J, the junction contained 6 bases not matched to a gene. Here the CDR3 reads CASSYPSDRGHTEAFF. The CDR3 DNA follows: TGTGCCAGCAGTTACCCATCCGACAGGGGGCACACTGAAGCTTTCTTT.

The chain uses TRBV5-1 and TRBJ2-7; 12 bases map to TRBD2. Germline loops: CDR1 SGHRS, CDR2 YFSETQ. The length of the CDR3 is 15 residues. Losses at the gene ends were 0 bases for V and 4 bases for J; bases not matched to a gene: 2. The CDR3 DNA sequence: TGCGCCAGCAGCTTGGCCACTAGCGGGGGGTACGAGCAGTACTTC. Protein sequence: CASSLATSGGYEQYF. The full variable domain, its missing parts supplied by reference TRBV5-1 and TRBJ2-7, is KAGVTQTPRYLIKTRGQQVTLSCSPISGHRSVSWYQQTPGQGLQFLFEYFSETQRNKGNFPGRFSGRQFSNSRSEMNVSTLELGDSALYLCASSLATSGGYEQYFGPGTRLTVT.

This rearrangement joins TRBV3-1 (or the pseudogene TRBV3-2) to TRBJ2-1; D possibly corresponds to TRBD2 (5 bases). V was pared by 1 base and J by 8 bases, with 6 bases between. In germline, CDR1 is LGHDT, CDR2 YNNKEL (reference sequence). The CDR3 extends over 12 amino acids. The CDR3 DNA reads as TGTGCCAGCAGCCAAGTGGGAGATGAGCAGTTCTTC. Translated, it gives CASSQVGDEQFF.

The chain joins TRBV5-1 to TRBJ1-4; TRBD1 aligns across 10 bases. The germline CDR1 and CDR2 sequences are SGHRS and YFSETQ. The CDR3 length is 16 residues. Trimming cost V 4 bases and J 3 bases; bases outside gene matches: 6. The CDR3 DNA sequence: TGCGCCAGCAGCACGACAGGGGGCAGGTCTAATGAAAAACTGTTTTTT. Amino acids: CASSTTGGRSNEKLFF.

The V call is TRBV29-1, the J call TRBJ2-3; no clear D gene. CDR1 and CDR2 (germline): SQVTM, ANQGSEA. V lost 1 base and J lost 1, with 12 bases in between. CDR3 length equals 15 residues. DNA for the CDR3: TGCAGCGTTGAAGGCGGTCAGTCTGGCACAGATACGCAGTATTTT. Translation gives CSVEGGQSGTDTQYF.